Following are 30 T cell receptor beta chains from one sample sequenced in a study of radiotherapy plus CTLA-4 blockade in lung cancer. Some clones are missing from TCRdb's copy, which holds only in-frame ones; the method was immunoSEQ multiplex PCR. The table has 40,000 to 45,000 clones, 75% seen once. The sequenced sample was peripheral blood, obtained from a patient treated with radiotherapy plus ipilimumab. These receptors were collected from a human donor with non-small cell lung cancer who had stable disease on radiotherapy plus ipilimumab.

The J gene is TRBJ1-5, the V gene TRBV18; D not certain. Germline V gene lookup returns CDR1 KGHSH and CDR2 LQKENI. Deletions cut 3 bases from V and 0 bases from J, with 9 bases between. CDR3 size: 15 residues. Here the CDR3 reads CASSPSGDSNQPQHF. CDR3 sequence (DNA): TGTGCCAGCTCACCCTCCGGTGATAGCAATCAGCCCCAGCATTTT.

The genes are TRBV10-1 and TRBJ2-3; 10 nucleotides align to TRBD1. V was pared by 0 bases and J by 6 bases, with 6 bases of the junction left unmatched. Germline values: CDR1 WNHNN, CDR2 SYGVQD (reference sequence). This CDR3 is built from 16 residues. CDR3 amino acids: CASSESGQGRADTQYF. DNA for the CDR3: TGCGCCAGCAGTGAGTCGGGACAGGGGAGGGCCGATACGCAGTATTTT.

This clone was seen just once. V is TRBV9 and J is TRBJ1-2; D remains unclear. CDR1 and CDR2 from the germline V gene are SGDLS and YYNGEE. CDR3 size: 15 residues. Trimming left V 0 bases short and J 8 bases short, with 17 bases between. In nucleotides, the CDR3 is TGTGCCAGCAGCGTAGAGGAGTCGGGGTTGGGGGGCTACACCTTC. It specifies CASSVEESGLGGYTF.

The rearrangement links TRBV5-1 to TRBJ2-5, with TRBD1 matching 8 bases. The J call may be wrong; the DNA end is better matched by TRBJ2-7. The CDR3 is 18 residues long. Germline-derived CDR1 and CDR2 are SGHRS and YFSETQ. This chain's CDR3 is CASSKSPSGTGTTYEQYF. The CDR3 DNA sequence: TGCGCCAGCAGCAAAAGCCCCTCCGGGACAGGAACCACCTACGAGCAGTACTTC.

The chain couples TRBV7-2 to TRBJ1-2, with 9 positions matching TRBD1. Germline CDR1 reads SGHTA; CDR2 reads FQGNSA. With V trimmed by 3 bases and J by 7 bases, 6 bases remained unmatched. The CDR3 contains 14 residues. CDR3 nucleotide sequence: TGTGCCAGCAGCTTCGGGACAGGGTCCTCTGGCTACACCTTC. It yields the protein CASSFGTGSSGYTF.

The chain couples TRBV10-2 to TRBJ2-3; TRBD2 aligns across 13 bases. The germline CDR1 and CDR2 sequences are WSHSY and SAAADI. V trimming: 4 bases; J trimming: 0 bases; junction bases outside the gene matches: 4. This CDR3 is built from 17 residues. CDR3 amino acids: CASSGEGLAGSTDTQYF. The CDR3 nucleotides are TGCGCCAGCAGTGGGGAGGGACTAGCGGGGAGCACAGATACGCAGTATTTT.

This chain uses TRBV11-2 with TRBJ2-7; TRBD1 matches 8 bases. With V trimmed by 5 bases and J by 4 bases, 7 bases remained unmatched. This CDR3 is built from 14 residues. Germline assignment: CDR1 SGHAT and CDR2 FQNNGV. The CDR3 nucleotides read TGTGCCAGCAGCGCCGGGACAGGCGCATACGAGCAGTACTTC. It translates to CASSAGTGAYEQYF.

This clone has just a few counts. The gene calls are TRBV4-2 and TRBJ1-5; D ambiguous. The CDR3 has 14 residues. The germline V gene encodes CDR1 LGHNA and CDR2 YNFKEQ. The V end lost 0 bases, the J end lost 4 bases, and 7 bases lay between the germline ends. As DNA, the CDR3 is TGTGCCAGCAGCCAAGATGAGGGAAATCAGCCCCAGCATTTT. Translated: CASSQDEGNQPQHF.

Comments on this clone: Distinct nucleotide sequences in the sample also encode this CDR3. J is TRBJ2-3 and V is TRBV6-5; D may be TRBD1 (6 bases). CDR1 and CDR2 from the germline V gene are MNHEY and SVGAGI. The length of the CDR3 is 13 residues. Deletions cut 6 bases from V and 3 bases from J, with 10 bases between. In DNA form, the CDR3 reads TGTGCCAGCAGAGCCCAGGGGACAGATACGCAGTATTTT. Translation gives CASRAQGTDTQYF.

V gene TRBV5-6 combines with J gene TRBJ2-1; TRBD2 might be the D (5 bases). Germline V gene data show CDR1 as SGHDT and CDR2 as YYEEEE. The CDR3 is made up of 13 amino acids. V shed 1 base and J shed 7 bases, with 9 bases lying between them. CDR3 sequence (DNA): TGTGCCAGCAGCTTGTTCGAGGGAAATGAGCAGTTCTTC. Its protein is CASSLFEGNEQFF.

The V and J genes are TRBV18 and TRBJ2-5, with TRBD1 identical over 10 bases. The DNA end favors TRBJ2-7, so the J call may be wrong. Per the germline V gene, CDR1 is KGHSH and CDR2 is LQKENI. The CDR3 spans 13 residues. CDR3 in DNA: TGTGCCAGCACTTGGGACAGGGGAAACGAGCAGTACTTC. It specifies CASTWDRGNEQYF.

V and J are TRBV6-5 and TRBJ2-7, with 8 positions matching TRBD1. J gave up 4 bases and V 6 bases, and 8 bases lay outside the gene matches. CDR1 is MNHEY and CDR2 is SVGAGI in the germline V gene. This CDR3 has 14 residues. The CDR3 nucleotides read TGTGCCAGCAGCTACCGGACAGGGAGTTACGAGCAGTACTTC. Amino acid sequence: CASSYRTGSYEQYF.

This clone was detected only a few times. The rearrangement joins TRBV9 to TRBJ2-3, with D possibly matching TRBD2 (6 bases). The germline V gene encodes CDR1 SGDLS and CDR2 YYNGEE. The CDR3 runs to 17 residues. Trimming shortened V by 3 bases and J by 1 base, and 18 bases separated the two germline ends. CDR3 in amino acids: CASSAPGLGGGTDTQYF. The CDR3, as DNA: TGTGCCAGCAGCGCCCCGGGACTTGGAGGTGGCACAGATACGCAGTATTTT.

This clone showed up just a few times. The J gene is TRBJ2-2, the V gene TRBV19, with a weak D call TRBD2 (7 bases). CDR1 and CDR2 (germline): LNHDA, SQIVND (reference sequence). Trimming removed 3 bases from V and 6 bases from J, with 14 bases in between. The CDR3 is made up of 15 amino acids. CDR3 residues: CASSIMGGGPGELFF. CDR3 DNA: TGTGCCAGTAGTATTATGGGGGGGGGCCCCGGGGAGCTGTTTTTT. The full variable domain, in which reference TRBV19 and TRBJ2-2 provide the parts outside the CDR3, is DGGITQSPKYLFRKEGQNVTLSCEQNLNHDAMYWYRQDPGQGLRLIYYSQIVNDFQKGDIAEGYSVSREKKESFPLTVTSAQKNPTAFYLCASSIMGGGPGELFFGEGSRLTVL.

V and J are TRBV5-6 and TRBJ1-1, with D possibly being TRBD1 (5 bases). Between the trimmed V and J ends, which lost 4 bases and 1 base, there was a span of 11 bases. Per the germline V gene, CDR1 is SGHDT and CDR2 is YYEEEE. This CDR3 spans 14 amino acids. The CDR3 loop is CASSHLDKNTEAFF. CDR3 sequence (DNA): TGTGCCAGCAGCCATCTGGACAAGAACACTGAAGCTTTCTTT.

This chain uses TRBV12-5 with TRBJ2-1; TRBD2 is a possible D gene (7 bases). V was shortened by 7 bases and J by 6 bases, with 19 bases between the two germline ends. There are 15 residues in the CDR3. Germline-derived CDR1 and CDR2 are LGHNT and FRNRAP. CDR3 in amino acids: CASARGGPTFNEQFF. The CDR3 DNA is TGTGCTAGTGCTCGCGGGGGCCCAACATTCAATGAGCAGTTCTTC.

This clone was recorded only once. The rearrangement links TRBV5-1 to TRBJ2-1; TRBD2 agrees at 9 bases. The V and J ends lost 0 bases and 5 bases, in that order; junction bases with no gene match: 3. Per the germline V gene, CDR1 is SGHRS and CDR2 is YFSETQ. The CDR3 spans 15 residues. The CDR3 loop reads CASSLGAGGHNEQFF. CDR3 DNA sequence: TGCGCCAGCAGCTTGGGGGCGGGGGGGCACAATGAGCAGTTCTTC.

The rearrangement joins TRBV7-2 to TRBJ1-1, with D hard to call. Germline V gene lookup returns CDR1 SGHTA and CDR2 FQGNSA. This CDR3 comprises 16 residues. Trimming cost V 3 bases and J 4 bases, with 18 bases left between them. The CDR3 DNA sequence: TGTGCCAGCAGCTTGTTGGGAGTGAATTTGGGCACTGAAGCTTTCTTT. It specifies CASSLLGVNLGTEAFF.

The chain has TRBV5-5 and TRBJ1-5, with D unresolved. V lost 4 bases to trimming and J lost 7 bases, with 12 bases between them. Germline-derived CDR1 and CDR2 are SGHKS and YYEKEE (reference sequence). CDR3 length: 13 amino acids. Written as DNA, the CDR3 is TGTGCCAGCAGCCACCTTCCTACCCAGCCCCAGCATTTT. Translation: CASSHLPTQPQHF.

The V gene is TRBV11-2, the J gene TRBJ2-5, with 10 bases aligning to TRBD1. The J segment lost 4 bases and the V segment lost 5 bases, leaving 13 bases of the junction unmatched. Germline-derived CDR1 and CDR2 are SGHAT and FQNNGV. The CDR3 contains 17 residues. CDR3 nucleotides: TGTGCCAGCAGCGATGCCCCGGGACAGGGGCCTACAGAGACCCAGTACTTC. This sequence encodes CASSDAPGQGPTETQYF. Variable domain in full (rest from reference TRBV11-2 and TRBJ2-5): EAGVAQSPRYKIIEKRQSVAFWCNPISGHATLYWYQQILGQGPKLLIQFQNNGVVDDSQLPKDRFSAERLKGVDSTLKIQPAKLEDSAVYLCASSDAPGQGPTETQYFGPGTRLLVL.

This clone occurred once. Distinct nucleotide sequences in the sample also encode this CDR3. The chain joins TRBV9 to TRBJ1-5; D not resolved. CDR3 length: 14 residues. Germline V gives CDR1 SGDLS, CDR2 YYNGEE. V was shortened by 0 bases and J by 1 base, with 5 bases between the two germline ends. The CDR3 bases are TGTGCCAGCAGCGTAGGTCAGAGCAATCAGCCCCAGCATTTT. Protein: CASSVGQSNQPQHF.

This clone appeared a few times. The chain joins TRBV19 to TRBJ1-3; TRBD1 is a possible D gene (6 bases). CDR3 length: 18 residues. Germline CDR1 reads LNHDA; CDR2 reads SQIVND (reference sequence). V was clipped by 6 bases and J by 4 bases, with 25 bases between them. The DNA of the CDR3 is TGTGCCAGTAGCCGTTCTTGGACAGACCACGTCCCGGGAAACACCATATATTTT. Protein product: CASSRSWTDHVPGNTIYF.

Here the CDR3 reads CASSFLGGVTDGYTF. CDR3 bases: TGTGCCAGCAGCTTCCTGGGGGGAGTGACTGATGGCTACACCTTC. The chain is built from TRBV7-2 and TRBJ1-2; TRBD1 is a possible D gene (5 bases). Looked up from germline, CDR1 is SGHTA and CDR2 is FQGNSA. Trimming removed 3 bases from V and 6 bases from J, with 17 bases in between. This CDR3 is 15 amino acids long.

The chain links TRBV9 to TRBJ2-5, with D maybe TRBD1 (6 bases). The V gene's germline CDR1 is SGDLS and CDR2 YYNGEE. V lost 0 bases, J lost 5 bases, and 14 bases lay in between. CDR3 length: 15 amino acids. The CDR3 coding sequence is TGTGCCAGCAGCGTAGGGGTAGGGGGTTGGGAGACCCAGTACTTC. Protein: CASSVGVGGWETQYF.

The rearrangement links TRBV11-3 to TRBJ2-3; D unresolved. Between the trimmed V and J ends, which lost 0 bases and 2 bases, there was a span of 6 bases. Germline assignment: CDR1 SGHNT and CDR2 YENEEA. The CDR3 is 14 amino acids. In DNA, the CDR3 is TGTGCCAGCAGCTTAGACAGTTCCACAGATACGCAGTATTTT. Encoded protein: CASSLDSSTDTQYF.

Only a few counts were recorded for this clone. This sequence joins TRBV11-1 and TRBJ1-6; D might be TRBD1 (5 bases). Trimming left V 3 bases short and J 5 bases short, with 8 bases between. This CDR3 is built from 14 residues. CDR1 SGHAT and CDR2 FQDESV come from the germline V gene (reference sequence). The DNA of the CDR3 is TGTGCCAGCAGCTTGGGACTCAATAATTCACCCCTCCACTTT. It specifies CASSLGLNNSPLHF.

The chain's CDR3 is CASSVDSYSNQPQHF. The CDR3 DNA follows: TGTGCCAGCAGCGTCGACAGCTATAGCAATCAGCCCCAGCATTTT. The chain couples TRBV2 to TRBJ1-5, with D perhaps TRBD1 (5 bases). The germline V gene encodes CDR1 SNHLY and CDR2 FYNNEI. CDR3 length equals 15 residues. Between the trimmed V and J ends, which lost 6 bases and 0 bases, there was a span of 12 bases.

The rearrangement uses TRBV4-1 and TRBJ2-3; D uncertain. This CDR3 region has 13 residues. Germline V gene sequence: CDR1 MGHRA, CDR2 YSYEKL. Trimming took off 4 bases at V and 1 base at J, with 6 bases between the two ends. For the CDR3, the DNA is TGCGCCAGCAGCCCGTCTGGCACAGATACGCAGTATTTT. Encoded protein: CASSPSGTDTQYF.

This clone was detected a few times. The chain links TRBV5-4 to TRBJ2-1, with TRBD2 matching over 10 bases. The V gene's germline CDR1 is SGHNT and CDR2 YYREEE (reference sequence). V dropped 4 bases and J dropped 5; count of bases not matched to a gene: 6. The CDR3 extends over 15 amino acids. CDR3 coding DNA: TGTGCCAGCAGCCCCAGCGGGGGGGCCGACAATGAGCAGTTCTTC. Encoded protein: CASSPSGGADNEQFF.

The V call is TRBV4-2, the J call TRBJ1-3; TRBD1 might be the D (6 bases). Between the trimmed V and J ends, which lost 4 bases and 4 bases, there was a span of 11 bases. The CDR3 is made up of 14 amino acids. Germline V lookup: CDR1 LGHNA, CDR2 YNFKEQ. CDR3 sequence reads: CASSPSGVGNTIYF. CDR3 nucleotides: TGTGCCAGCAGCCCATCAGGGGTAGGAAACACCATATATTTT.